The rows below give T cell receptor beta chains drawn from one sample of a study of regulatory T cells in long-lasting Graves disease. TCRdb reprocessed the multiplex PCR reads via MiXCR and lists one record per CDR3 protein. The repertoire holds 700,000 or so distinct CDR3 sequences, about 32% seen once, with roughly 41% in the top ten. This sample comprised peripheral blood mononuclear cells (PBMCs), obtained when the disease was refractory, from a patient treated with antithyroid drugs. These TCRs come from a female donor with Graves disease. The CDR3 runs from the conserved cysteine through the conserved F or W. Fields, in order: J gene, V gene, CDR3 protein.

TRBJ1-3 | TRBV29-1 | CSASVTAGNTIYF
TRBJ1-5 | TRBV6-1 | CASSELQGRRQPQHF
TRBJ2-7 | TRBV7-9 | CASSLISGGSSYEQYF
TRBJ1-2 | TRBV5-1 | CASSQDGANYGYTF
TRBJ1-2 | TRBV6-1 | CATFRSPMGYTF
TRBJ1-2 | TRBV29-1 | CSVEDGRGWGYTF
TRBJ2-7 | TRBV19 | CASKGSASYEQYF
TRBJ2-1 | TRBV28 | CASSLKGTSVQSSYNEQFF
TRBJ1-6 | TRBV7-9 | CASSQTGTENNSPLHF
TRBJ1-1 | TRBV7-9 | CASSFGEQNTEAFF
TRBJ2-7 | TRBV19 | CASSKTSGRPGEQYF
TRBJ1-5 | TRBV28 | CASGRQGGPNQPQHF
TRBJ2-2 | TRBV6-1 | CASSPVGLTGELFF
TRBJ1-5 | TRBV3-1 | CASSQARNQPQHF
TRBJ1-5 | TRBV19 | CASSTTHDSNQPQHF
TRBJ1-1 | TRBV19 | CASSIGRGTEAFF
TRBJ1-2 | TRBV2 | CASSLKGQATNYGYTF
TRBJ2-5 | TRBV10-1 | CASSVKPGSETQYF
TRBJ1-1 | TRBV10-1 | CASSGPDRSPENTEAFF
TRBJ1-6 | TRBV20-1 | CSARGIGVIDSPLHF
TRBJ1-1 | TRBV6-1 | CASSRDSTEAFF
TRBJ2-2 | TRBV5-4 | CASSSLSSGRNGELFF
TRBJ2-5 | TRBV7-9 | CASSLSRQLGDQETQYF
TRBJ1-3 | TRBV11-2 | CASSSLRGDSGNTIYF
TRBJ2-5 | TRBV5-1 | CASSLVPAAETQYF
TRBJ1-1 | TRBV28 | CASSLISGALAAFF